The 32 T cell receptor beta chains below were found in one sample sequenced in a study of blood T cell repertoires in COVID-19. Assay used: immunoSEQ multiplex PCR; TCRdb lists only in-frame clones, some missing. The sample carries 55,000 to 70,000 clones, 70% to 80% recorded once. Specimen: peripheral blood. The receptor source for this set is a human donor in a cohort sampled during active COVID-19.

This rearrangement joins TRBV14 to TRBJ1-1; tentatively, D is TRBD1 (5 bases). The germline V and J ends were trimmed by 1 base and 1 base, with 7 bases remaining between them. Germline CDR1 is SGHDN and CDR2 is FVKESK. This CDR3 is 14 amino acids long. CDR3 sequence: CASSQVTENTEAFF. The CDR3 DNA sequence: TGTGCCAGCAGCCAAGTGACAGAGAACACTGAAGCTTTCTTT.

This clone was counted ten times or more. The rearrangement joins TRBV5-5 to TRBJ2-7; maybe TRBD1 (6 bases). Germline V gene data show CDR1 as SGHKS and CDR2 as YYEKEE (reference sequence). V lost 0 bases and J lost 3, with 7 bases in between. The CDR3 extends over 13 amino acids. This CDR3 is CASSLGGGYEQYF. Here the CDR3 DNA reads TGTGCCAGCAGCTTGGGAGGGGGCTACGAGCAGTACTTC. The full variable domain, in which reference TRBV5-5 and TRBJ2-7 provide the parts outside the CDR3, is DAGVTQSPTHLIKTRGQQVTLRCSPISGHKSVSWYQQVLGQGPQFIFQYYEKEERGRGNFPDRFSARQFPNYSSELNVNALLLGDSALYLCASSLGGGYEQYFGPGTRLTVT.

V usage is TRBV15 and J usage is TRBJ2-7; TRBD1 agrees at 10 bases. The V segment lost 3 bases and the J segment 8 bases; nucleotides outside the gene matches: 10. There are 15 residues in the CDR3. Germline CDR1 reads LNHNV; CDR2 reads YYDKDF (reference sequence). Written as DNA, the CDR3 is TGTGCCACCAGCAGGGGGGGACAGGGGCCCTGGAAGCAGTACTTC. Translation gives CATSRGGQGPWKQYF.

V is TRBV28 and J is TRBJ2-3; TRBD2 aligns across 11 bases. V dropped 4 bases and J dropped 4; count of bases not matched to a gene: 7. CDR1 is MDHEN, CDR2 SYDVKM, per germline. This CDR3 region has 16 residues. The CDR3 DNA is TGTGCCAGCAGTTCGTCTAGCGGGGGGCGGGCAGATACGCAGTATTTT. The encoded protein is CASSSSSGGRADTQYF.

The chain couples TRBV7-2 to TRBJ2-3; 7 bases are a match to TRBD2. CDR3 length: 16 amino acids. J was trimmed by 0 bases and V by 1 base; bases with no gene match: 4. The germline V gene encodes CDR1 SGHTA and CDR2 FQGNSA. Here the CDR3 reads CASSLVGGWSTDTQYF. The CDR3 DNA sequence: TGTGCCAGCAGCTTAGTGGGGGGGTGGAGCACAGATACGCAGTATTTT.

This rearrangement joins TRBV5-4 to TRBJ2-1; 8 bases fit TRBD2. The CDR3 extends over 12 amino acids. CDR1 is SGHNT and CDR2 is YYREEE in the germline V gene (reference sequence). V trimming: 4 bases; J trimming: 12 bases; junction bases outside the gene matches: 6. CDR3 nucleotide sequence: TGTGCCAGCAGCCCGGGACTAGGGGGGCAGTTCTTC. This gives the protein CASSPGLGGQFF.

The sample holds a few counts of this clone. CDR3 loop: CASSENSVQETQYF. Written as DNA, the CDR3 is TGTGCCAGCAGCGAAAATAGCGTCCAAGAGACCCAGTACTTC. J is TRBJ2-5 and V is TRBV7-9, with a weak D call TRBD2 (5 bases). V was trimmed by 5 bases and J by 1 base, leaving 11 bases between them. This CDR3 contains 14 residues. Germline V gene data show CDR1 as SEHNR and CDR2 as FQNEAQ (reference sequence). Full variable domain (remainder filled in from reference TRBV7-9 and TRBJ2-5): DTGVSQNPRHKITKRGQNVTFRCDPISEHNRLYWYRQTLGQGPEFLTYFQNEAQLEKSRLLSDRFSAERPKGSFSTLEIQRTEQGDSAMYLCASSENSVQETQYFGPGTRLLVL.

The V call is TRBV19, the J call TRBJ1-6; 10 bases map to TRBD1. J lost 10 bases, V lost 3 bases, and 9 bases had no gene match. The germline gives CDR1 LNHDA, CDR2 SQIVND (reference sequence). The CDR3 consists of 16 residues. The CDR3 DNA is TGTGCCAGTAGTATGGGACAGGGGCCGCTGGGGTCACCCCTCCACTTT. Protein sequence: CASSMGQGPLGSPLHF. Based on the CDR3 plus reference TRBV19 and TRBJ1-6, the full variable domain is DGGITQSPKYLFRKEGQNVTLSCEQNLNHDAMYWYRQDPGQGLRLIYYSQIVNDFQKGDIAEGYSVSREKKESFPLTVTSAQKNPTAFYLCASSMGQGPLGSPLHFGNGTRLTVT.

The chain links TRBV3-1 (or the pseudogene TRBV3-2) to TRBJ2-2; D possibly corresponds to TRBD2 (6 bases). Deletions cut 0 bases from V and 0 bases from J, with 11 bases between. Germline V gene data show CDR1 as LGHDT and CDR2 as YNNKEL (reference sequence). The CDR3 runs to 17 residues. The CDR3 coding sequence is TGTGCCAGCAGCCAAGATCTCGGGGGAGCGAACACCGGGGAGCTGTTTTTT. Residues: CASSQDLGGANTGELFF.

This clone was seen once. The chain recombines TRBV19 with TRBJ2-2; TRBD1 matches 9 bases. J was trimmed by 6 bases and V by 2 bases; bases with no gene match: 10. Per germline, CDR1 LNHDA and CDR2 SQIVND (reference sequence). This CDR3 region has 17 residues. The CDR3 here is CASSITEDRGLPGELFF. The CDR3, as DNA: TGTGCCAGTAGTATAACCGAGGACAGGGGATTACCCGGGGAGCTGTTTTTT. The full variable domain, its missing parts supplied by reference TRBV19 and TRBJ2-2, is DGGITQSPKYLFRKEGQNVTLSCEQNLNHDAMYWYRQDPGQGLRLIYYSQIVNDFQKGDIAEGYSVSREKKESFPLTVTSAQKNPTAFYLCASSITEDRGLPGELFFGEGSRLTVL.

The rearrangement joins TRBV7-2 to TRBJ2-5; 8 bases fit TRBD1. The junction had 9 bases not matched to a gene; V was cut back by 5 bases and J by 1 base. This CDR3 comprises 16 residues. Germline V gives CDR1 SGHTA, CDR2 FQGNSA. The CDR3 protein is CASSQGQGNSQETQYF. DNA for the CDR3: TGTGCCAGCAGCCAAGGACAGGGCAATTCCCAAGAGACCCAGTACTTC.

The V gene is TRBV19, the J gene TRBJ1-2, with 7 nucleotides matching TRBD1. There are 14 residues in the CDR3. Trimming cost V 4 bases and J 4 bases; bases outside gene matches: 6. Germline V gene lookup returns CDR1 LNHDA and CDR2 SQIVND (reference sequence). Here the CDR3 reads CASSTAQGSYGYTF. CDR3 in DNA: TGTGCCAGTAGTACCGCACAGGGGAGCTATGGCTACACCTTC. Drawing the rest from reference TRBV19 and TRBJ1-2, the complete variable domain is DGGITQSPKYLFRKEGQNVTLSCEQNLNHDAMYWYRQDPGQGLRLIYYSQIVNDFQKGDIAEGYSVSREKKESFPLTVTSAQKNPTAFYLCASSTAQGSYGYTFGSGTRLTVV.

The chain uses TRBV28 and TRBJ2-1, with 8 bases lining up with TRBD2. With 7 bases clipped from V and 6 bases from J, the junction kept 11 bases outside the gene matches. The CDR3 spans 15 residues. From germline, CDR1 is MDHEN and CDR2 SYDVKM. The DNA of the CDR3 is TGTGCCAGCAAAGGGGCGGGAGGAATGGGCAATGAGCAGTTCTTC. It is translated as CASKGAGGMGNEQFF.

The chain has TRBV6-5 and TRBJ2-3; TRBD1 is a possible D gene (6 bases). The CDR3 length is 13 residues. V was cut by 5 bases and J by 4 bases, with 10 bases left in between. Germline V gene sequence: CDR1 MNHEY, CDR2 SVGAGI. The CDR3, as DNA: TGTGCCAGCAGTCAGGGGTTTTCAGATACGCAGTATTTT. As protein: CASSQGFSDTQYF.

The chain links TRBV4-3 to TRBJ2-3; D is unresolved. The CDR3 extends over 11 amino acids. V was cut by 5 bases and J by 5 bases, with 5 bases left in between. CDR1 LGHNA and CDR2 YSLEER come from the germline V gene. CDR3 DNA: TGCGCCAGCAGCACTGGAGATACGCAGTATTTT. Amino acid sequence: CASSTGDTQYF.

The V call is TRBV5-8, the J call TRBJ2-2; 7 positions agree with TRBD1. Germline V gives CDR1 SGHTS, CDR2 YDEGEE. After removal of 4 bases from V and 0 bases from J, the junction contained 3 bases not matched to a gene. CDR3 size: 15 residues. The CDR3 coding sequence is TGTGCCAGCAGCATAGGGACAGCGAACACCGGGGAGCTGTTTTTT. Amino acids: CASSIGTANTGELFF. Full variable domain (rest looked up from reference TRBV5-8 and TRBJ2-2): EAGVTQSPTHLIKTRGQQATLRCSPISGHTSVYWYQQALGLGLQFLLWYDEGEERNRGNFPPRFSGRQFPNYSSELNVNALELEDSALYLCASSIGTANTGELFFGEGSRLTVL.

The rearrangement links TRBV27 to TRBJ2-6, with D possibly TRBD1 on 6 matching bases. This CDR3 spans 15 amino acids. Looked up from germline, CDR1 is MNHEY and CDR2 is SMNVEV (reference sequence). The V and J ends lost 6 bases and 1 base respectively, with 10 bases between them. CDR3 sequence (DNA): TGTGCCAGCAGCCCCAGGGGTTCTGGGGCCAACGTCCTGACTTTC. This gives the protein CASSPRGSGANVLTF.

The chain recombines TRBV7-2 with TRBJ2-1, with D perhaps matching TRBD2 (6 bases). Germline CDR1 is SGHTA and CDR2 is FQGNSA. Trimming removed 2 bases from V and 6 bases from J, with 17 bases in between. The CDR3 sequence is 16 residues long. In nucleotides, the CDR3 is TGTGCCAGCAGCTTAATGGGCGGGAACATCGGCAATGAGCAGTTCTTC. Its protein is CASSLMGGNIGNEQFF.

J is TRBJ2-1 and V is TRBV29-1, with 7 positions matching TRBD2. The CDR3 consists of 13 residues. The germline V gene encodes CDR1 SQVTM and CDR2 ANQGSEA. After removal of 4 bases from V and 8 bases from J, the junction contained 8 bases not matched to a gene. The CDR3 region is CSVGSGVRYEQFF. CDR3 DNA sequence: TGCAGCGTTGGAAGCGGGGTAAGGTATGAGCAGTTCTTC.

This clone appeared once. The chain is built from TRBV3-1 (or the pseudogene TRBV3-2) and TRBJ2-5; 8 nucleotides agree with TRBD1. Germline CDR1 LGHDT, CDR2 YNNKEL (reference sequence). The CDR3 totals 14 residues. Trimming removed 4 bases from V and 5 bases from J; junction bases left unmatched: 6. The CDR3 DNA sequence: TGTGCCAGCAGCCCTCGGGACAGGAGGGAGACCCAGTACTTC. The encoded protein is CASSPRDRRETQYF.

The chain recombines TRBV2 with TRBJ2-4; 11 bases are shared with TRBD2. The germline V gene has CDR1 SNHLY and CDR2 FYNNEI. The trim removed 5 bases at V and 0 bases at J, leaving 6 bases unmatched. The CDR3 loop spans 17 amino acids. DNA of the CDR3: TGTGCCAGCAGTAGGGTACTAGCGGGGGTAGCCAAAAACATTCAGTACTTC. Translated: CASSRVLAGVAKNIQYF.

The gene calls are TRBV29-1 and TRBJ1-4; TRBD1 matches 9 bases. The CDR3 loop spans 14 amino acids. J gave up 7 bases and V 6 bases, and 9 bases lay outside the gene matches. CDR1 is SQVTM, CDR2 ANQGSEA, per germline. DNA for the CDR3: TGCAGCGTCGGAACGACAGGGGGGAGTGAAAAACTGTTTTTT. Translated: CSVGTTGGSEKLFF.

The genes are TRBV6-2 or TRBV6-3 and TRBJ2-7; tentative D call: TRBD2 (7 bases). The V end lost 2 bases, the J end lost 4 bases, and 18 bases lay between the germline ends. The CDR3 has 16 amino acids. CDR1 is MNHEY, CDR2 SVGEGT, per germline. The CDR3 sequence is CASSYDLGRGFYEQYF. The CDR3 nucleotides read TGTGCCAGCAGTTACGACCTTGGGAGGGGGTTTTACGAGCAGTACTTC.

The chain combines TRBV19 with TRBJ2-1, with 10 bases aligning to TRBD2. Germline loops: CDR1 LNHDA, CDR2 SQIVND (reference sequence). The CDR3 loop spans 16 amino acids. J gave up 0 bases and V 4 bases, and 3 bases lay outside the gene matches. In nucleotides, the CDR3 is TGTGCCAGTAGTACCGCTAGCGGGGGCTCCTACAATGAGCAGTTCTTC. This translates into CASSTASGGSYNEQFF.

This clone showed up just a few times. The CDR3 nucleotides read TGTGCCAGCAGTGAAGCCGGGACAGGGGGGAACTATGGCTACACCTTC. It is translated as CASSEAGTGGNYGYTF. J is TRBJ1-2 and V is TRBV6-1, with TRBD1 identical over 11 bases. This CDR3 has 16 amino acids. Germline V gene lookup returns CDR1 MNHNS and CDR2 SASEGT. With 0 bases clipped from V and 2 bases from J, the junction kept 2 bases outside the gene matches.

The gene calls are TRBV27 and TRBJ2-7, with 7 bases that match TRBD1. The V gene end was trimmed by 5 bases and the J gene end by 4 bases; junction bases not matched to a gene: 5. This CDR3 is built from 13 residues. Looked up from germline, CDR1 is MNHEY and CDR2 is SMNVEV (reference sequence). CDR3 nucleotides: TGTGCCAGCAGTCCCGACAGGGATTACGAGCAGTACTTC. It encodes CASSPDRDYEQYF.

V and J are TRBV28 and TRBJ2-3; 8 bases match TRBD2. J lost 5 bases, V lost 3 bases, and 7 bases had no gene match. Germline CDR1 reads MDHEN; CDR2 reads SYDVKM. This CDR3 is 15 amino acids long. CDR3 in DNA: TGTGCCAGCAGTTTGGTTACGGGAGGGTTAGATACGCAGTATTTT. This translates into CASSLVTGGLDTQYF.

A note on this clone: The sample contains more than one DNA sequence encoding this CDR3. The V gene is TRBV10-2, the J gene TRBJ2-7, with D possibly TRBD1 on 6 matching bases. Trimming took off 5 bases at V and 6 bases at J, with 14 bases between the two ends. CDR3 length: 13 amino acids. CDR1 WSHSY and CDR2 SAAADI come from the germline V gene. The CDR3 here is CASSPGDPGEQYF. The DNA of the CDR3 is TGCGCCAGCAGTCCAGGGGACCCGGGCGAGCAGTACTTC.

The chain combines TRBV7-2 with TRBJ1-6; 9 bases align to TRBD1. V shed 3 bases, J shed 7 bases, and the junction held 4 bases outside the gene matches. From germline, CDR1 is SGHTA and CDR2 FQGNSA. This CDR3 has 15 residues. The CDR3 DNA reads TGTGCCAGCAGCTTGGGACAGGGTATGAATTCACCCCTCCACTTT. It codes for CASSLGQGMNSPLHF.

This chain uses TRBV14 with TRBJ2-5, with TRBD1 matching 11 bases. Losses at the gene ends were 1 base for V and 7 bases for J; bases not matched to a gene: 8. The CDR3 loop spans 16 amino acids. Germline loops: CDR1 SGHDN, CDR2 FVKESK. As DNA, the CDR3 is TGTGCCAGCAGCCAAGCCGGACAGGGGGCTTACGTGACCCAGTACTTC. It encodes CASSQAGQGAYVTQYF.

This clone was recorded only once. The genes are TRBV19 and TRBJ1-1; possibly TRBD1 for D (5 bases). CDR1 LNHDA and CDR2 SQIVND come from the germline V gene (reference sequence). The ends were cut back, 4 bases at V and 0 bases at J, with 9 bases in the middle. This CDR3 has 14 residues. This CDR3 is CASSNWGVNTEAFF. The CDR3 coding sequence is TGTGCCAGTAGTAACTGGGGGGTGAACACTGAAGCTTTCTTT.

CDR3 bases: TGTGCCAGCAGCCAAGTTGTCCGGGTATACTCCTACAATGAGCAGTTCTTC. Translating it yields CASSQVVRVYSYNEQFF. The chain links TRBV3-1 (or the pseudogene TRBV3-2) to TRBJ2-1; D is unclear. The CDR3 covers 17 residues. Per germline, CDR1 LGHDT and CDR2 YNNKEL (reference sequence). V was shortened by 1 base and J by 0 bases, with 13 bases between the two germline ends.